The clone carrying this TCR beta chain was recorded a few times. Its antigen is unknown. Libraries from naive CD8 cells were generated from about 20,000 to 1,000,000 sorted cells (with 10%, 30% or 50% RNA). The entry originates in a study of molecular identifiers for immune sequencing clone quantification. Overall study: Four of five RNA aliquots from around 18,000 or 91,000 naive CD8 T cells were sequenced. Study-level findings and limits: Over 99% of effector molecules, yet under 1% of naive-cell molecules, were held by clones above 20 RNA copies.

Bulk TCR libraries used previously described methods and listed TCR primers. MiXCR, run by TCRdb on the PCR reads, gives a single entry per CDR3 protein. Found here are some 91,000 distinct CDR3 sequences, roughly a quarter of them singletons; the top ten hold under 1%. V was pared by 0 bases and J by 3 bases, with 5 bases of the junction left unmatched. Germline-derived CDR1 and CDR2 are SGDLS and YYNGEE. This CDR3 has 16 amino acids. The chain employs TRBV9 and TRBJ2-3; 9 bases agree with TRBD1. The origin of this receptor is a human donor in good health. Some libraries in this study had Jurkat cell RNA spiked in. Sequencing was done on a sample of naive CD8+ T cells from blood, with Jurkat cell RNA spiked in. As for subset: FACS-sorted CD8+CD4-CCR7+CD45RA+ naive T cells. Here the CDR3 DNA reads TGTGCCAGCAGCGTAGGATGGGGACAGGGAACAGATACGCAGTATTTT. Translated: CASSVGWGQGTDTQYF.